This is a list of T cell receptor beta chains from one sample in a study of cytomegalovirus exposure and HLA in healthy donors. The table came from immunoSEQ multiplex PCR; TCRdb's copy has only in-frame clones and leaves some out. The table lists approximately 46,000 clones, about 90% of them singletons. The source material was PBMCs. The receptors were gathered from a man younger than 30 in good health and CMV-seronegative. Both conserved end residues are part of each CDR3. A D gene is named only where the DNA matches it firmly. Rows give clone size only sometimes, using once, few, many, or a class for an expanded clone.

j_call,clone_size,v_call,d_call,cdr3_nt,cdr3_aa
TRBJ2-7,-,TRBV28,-,TGTGCCAGCAGTTTATCAGGTCTTAGCTCCTACGAGCAGTACTTC,CASSLSGLSSYEQYF
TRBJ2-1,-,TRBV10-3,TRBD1,TGTGCCATCAGAGACAGGGATGGATCCTACAATGAGCAGTTCTTC,CAIRDRDGSYNEQFF
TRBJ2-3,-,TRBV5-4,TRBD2,TGTGCCAGCAGCCTGTTCGCTAGCGGGAGTTCAGATACGCAGTATTTT,CASSLFASGSSDTQYF
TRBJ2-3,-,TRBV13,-,TGTGCCAGCAGCTTTCAACATCGAAGACAGAGCACAGATACGCAGTATTTT,CASSFQHRRQSTDTQYF
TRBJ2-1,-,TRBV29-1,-,TGCAGCGTGAAAGGGGGAGCTCATGAGCAGTTCTTC,CSVKGGAHEQFF
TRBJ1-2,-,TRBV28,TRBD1,TGTGCCAGCAGTCCCGGGGGGGGGACAGGGCTTTATGGCTACACCTTC,CASSPGGGTGLYGYTF
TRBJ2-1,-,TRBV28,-,TGTGCCAGCGGGACCGCTAGCGCTCAAACTGAGCAGTTCTTC,CASGTASAQTEQFF
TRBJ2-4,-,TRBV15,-,TGTGCCACCAGCAGAGATCGGGGTCAACTAGCCAAAAACATTCAGTACTTC,CATSRDRGQLAKNIQYF
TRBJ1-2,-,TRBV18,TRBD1,TGTGCCAGCTCACCAACGTCCGGGACAGGGGGAAATGGCTACACCTTC,CASSPTSGTGGNGYTF
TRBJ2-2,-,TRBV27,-,TGTGCCAGCAGTTTATACCAGGGGGAGCTGTTTTTT,CASSLYQGELFF
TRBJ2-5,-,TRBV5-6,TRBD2,TGTGCCAGCAGCTTGGATGGACTAGCGGGAGCCGGGGAGACCCAGTACTTC,CASSLDGLAGAGETQYF
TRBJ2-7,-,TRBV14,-,TGTGCCAGCAGCCACCCCCGGACTCCCTACGAGCAGTACTTC,CASSHPRTPYEQYF
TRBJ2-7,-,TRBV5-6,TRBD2,TGTGCCAGCAGCCCCCCGGGGAGCGGGAGGATCTACGAGCAGTACTTC,CASSPPGSGRIYEQYF
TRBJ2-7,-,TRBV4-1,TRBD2,TGCGCCAGCAGCCAAGATAAGGAGGGGCTAGCGGGAGCCTACGAGCAGTACTTC,CASSQDKEGLAGAYEQYF
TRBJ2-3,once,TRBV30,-,TGTGCCTGGAGTGAGGGGTCTGGGGCAGATACGCAGTATTTT,CAWSEGSGADTQYF
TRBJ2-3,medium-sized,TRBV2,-,TGTGCCAGCAGGGCCGACACAGATACGCAGTATTTT,CASRADTDTQYF
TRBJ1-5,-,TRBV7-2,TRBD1,TGTGCCAGCAGCCAGGGACAGGGTAATCAGCCCCAGCATTTT,CASSQGQGNQPQHF
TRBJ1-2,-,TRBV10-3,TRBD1,TGTGCCATCACTCCGGGACAGGGTAGCGCTAACTATGGCTACACCTTC,CAITPGQGSANYGYTF
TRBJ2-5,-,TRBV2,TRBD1,TGTGCCAGCAGTAGACTGACAGGGCCTGGAGAGACCCAGTACTTC,CASSRLTGPGETQYF
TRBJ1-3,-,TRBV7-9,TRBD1,TGTGCCAGCAGCTTCCGGACAGGGGACGGAAACACCATATATTTT,CASSFRTGDGNTIYF
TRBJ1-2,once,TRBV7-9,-,TGTGCCAGCAGCTTAGATGGACTGAGCGGCTACACCTTC,CASSLDGLSGYTF
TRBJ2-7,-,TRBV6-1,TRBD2,TGTGCCAGCAGTGAAGGCGGGAGTAGTTCCTACGAGCAGTACTTC,CASSEGGSSSYEQYF
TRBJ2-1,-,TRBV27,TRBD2,TGTGCCAGCAGTTTACGCCTAGCGGGAGGGAGGAATGAGCAGTTCTTC,CASSLRLAGGRNEQFF
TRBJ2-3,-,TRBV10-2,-,TGCGCCAGCACCAGAGACAGTTACACAGATACGCAGTATTTT,CASTRDSYTDTQYF
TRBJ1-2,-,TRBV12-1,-,TGTGCCAGCAGCTCCCCCCAGGGTGAGGACTATGGCTACACCTTC,CASSSPQGEDYGYTF
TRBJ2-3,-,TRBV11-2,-,TGTGCCAGCAGCTTACGAGGGAGTTGGGATACGCAGTATTTT,CASSLRGSWDTQYF
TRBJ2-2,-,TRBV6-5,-,TGTGCCAGCAGTCGGGTCGGGGAGCTGTTTTTT,CASSRVGELFF
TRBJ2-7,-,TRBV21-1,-,TGTGCCAGACCCCCAGGGGACCCCTCCTACGAGCAGTACTTC,CARPPGDPSYEQYF
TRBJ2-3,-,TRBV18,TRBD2,TGTGCCAGCTCACCACTTAGCGGGGCAACTAGCACAGATACGCAGTATTTT,CASSPLSGATSTDTQYF
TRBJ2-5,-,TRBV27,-,TGTGCCAGCAGTTTATTGGCGACAAAGGAGACCCAGTACTTC,CASSLLATKETQYF
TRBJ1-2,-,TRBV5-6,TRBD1,TGTGCCAGCAGCTTGGGACAGGGGCAGGGTGGCTACACCTTC,CASSLGQGQGGYTF
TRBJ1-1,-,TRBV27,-,TGTGCCAGCAACGGGGAGGGGCCCGGTCGGGCTTTCTTT,CASNGEGPGRAFF
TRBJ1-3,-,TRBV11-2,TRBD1,TGTGCCAGCAGCCTAACTGACAGGGCTGAAGGAAACACCATATATTTT,CASSLTDRAEGNTIYF
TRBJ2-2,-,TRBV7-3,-,TGTGCCAGCAGCTTAAGGGTCGGAGCAAGCACCGGGGAGCTGTTTTTT,CASSLRVGASTGELFF
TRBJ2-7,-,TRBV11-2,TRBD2,TGTGCCAGCAGATCAAGCGGGGGGTACGAGCAGTACTTC,CASRSSGGYEQYF
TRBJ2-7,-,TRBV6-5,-,TGTGCCAGCAGTTACTCCGCGGTGTCCTACGAGCAGTACTTC,CASSYSAVSYEQYF
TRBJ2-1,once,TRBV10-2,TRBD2,TGCGCCAGCAGTGAGTTTGGACTAGCGCTTAACAATGAGCAGTTCTTC,CASSEFGLALNNEQFF
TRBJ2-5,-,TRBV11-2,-,TGTGCCAGCAGCTTAGATTATCGGGAGACCCAGTACTTC,CASSLDYRETQYF
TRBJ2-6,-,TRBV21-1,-,TGTGCCAGCAGGCGCAGGACAGGCGGGGCCAACGTCCTGACTTTC,CASRRRTGGANVLTF
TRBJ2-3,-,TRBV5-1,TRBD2,TGCGCCAGCAGCTTGCGACTAGCGGGAGAGTGGGATACGCAGTATTTT,CASSLRLAGEWDTQYF
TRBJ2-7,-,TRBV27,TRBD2,TGTGCCAGCCATACTAGCGGGACAAAGTACGAGCAGTACTTC,CASHTSGTKYEQYF
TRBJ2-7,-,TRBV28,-,TGTGCCAGCGGAGGGGGCCGGAGCGAGCAGTACTTC,CASGGGRSEQYF
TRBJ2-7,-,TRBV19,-,TGTGCCAGTAGTATTGGTCACTACTACGAGCAGTACTTC,CASSIGHYYEQYF
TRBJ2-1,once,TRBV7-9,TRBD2,TGTGCCAGCAGCTTAGGAGCGGGGGCGAAGTACAATGAGCAGTTCTTC,CASSLGAGAKYNEQFF
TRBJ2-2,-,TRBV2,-,TGTGCCAGCAGGCTAGATAACACCGGGGAGCTGTTTTTT,CASRLDNTGELFF
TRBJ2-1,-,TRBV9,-,TGTGCCAGCAGCCTCTTTGGGGGAGGATCCCACAATGAGCAGTTCTTC,CASSLFGGGSHNEQFF
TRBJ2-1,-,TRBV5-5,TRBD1,TGTGCCAGCAGCCCTTTCCCAGGGGGAAGCTCCTACAATGAGCAGTTCTTC,CASSPFPGGSSYNEQFF
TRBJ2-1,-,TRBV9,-,TGTGCCAGCAGCCCTCAGCCCGGAGGTGAGCAGTTCTTC,CASSPQPGGEQFF
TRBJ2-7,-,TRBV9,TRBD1,TGTGCCAGCAGCCAAGTTAGTAGGACAGGGAACTACGAGCAGTACTTC,CASSQVSRTGNYEQYF
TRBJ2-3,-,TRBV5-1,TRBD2,TGCGCCAGCAGCTTGGATCTAGCGGGAGGTGCAGATACGCAGTATTTT,CASSLDLAGGADTQYF
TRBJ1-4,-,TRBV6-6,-,TGTGCCAGCAGTACAGGGTTCGGTAATGAAAAACTGTTTTTT,CASSTGFGNEKLFF